What follows are 24 T cell receptor beta chains derived from one specimen sequenced in a study of shared clonotypes between healthy human individuals. Measured with immunoSEQ multiplex PCR; TCRdb has only the in-frame clones, and not every one. The profile shows some 510,000 clones, 79% of them singletons. The sequenced sample consisted of PBMCs. The receptors were sampled from a woman aged 40 to 50 in good health. Some clones in this sample may be carry-over from other donors' samples.

The V gene is TRBV5-6, the J gene TRBJ2-7; 10 bases map to TRBD1. The CDR3 is made up of 15 amino acids. Trimming took 4 bases from V and 2 from J; bases not matched to a gene: 6. CDR1 SGHDT and CDR2 YYEEEE come from the germline V gene. CDR3 sequence: CASSATGTGAYEQYF. CDR3 sequence (DNA): TGTGCCAGCAGCGCGACCGGGACAGGGGCCTACGAGCAGTACTTC.

This clone came up once. The rearrangement uses TRBV7-2 and TRBJ1-2; TRBD1 aligns across 10 bases. V gave up 4 bases and J gave up 3 bases; unmatched junction bases: 5. The CDR3 has 15 amino acids. Germline loops: CDR1 SGHTA, CDR2 FQGNSA. CDR3 loop: CASSWTGGFDYGYTF. The CDR3 DNA is TGTGCCAGCAGCTGGACAGGGGGTTTCGACTATGGCTACACCTTC.

This clone has a single count. This chain links TRBV11-2 with TRBJ1-2, with D maybe TRBD1 (5 bases). This CDR3 contains 14 residues. The germline CDR1 and CDR2 sequences are SGHAT and FQNNGV. Deletions cut 1 base from V and 4 bases from J, with 10 bases between. The chain's CDR3 is CASSLGVGGYGYTF. The CDR3 DNA reads TGTGCCAGCAGCTTAGGGGTTGGGGGCTATGGCTACACCTTC.

In the case of this clone: Other DNA variants within this sample encode the same CDR3. The rearrangement uses TRBV18 and TRBJ1-4; D remains unclear. This CDR3 has 15 amino acids. V lost 3 bases and J 3 bases, leaving 11 bases between the germline ends. Germline V lookup: CDR1 KGHSH, CDR2 LQKENI. The CDR3 nucleotides are TGTGCCAGCTCACCCCAAACGGGAGCTAATGAAAAACTGTTTTTT. It codes for CASSPQTGANEKLFF.

V and J are TRBV30 and TRBJ2-2, with D possibly matching TRBD1 (5 bases). The V end lost 4 bases, the J end lost 0 bases, and 9 bases lay between the germline ends. Germline V gene data show CDR1 as GTSNPN and CDR2 as SVGIG (reference sequence). The CDR3 contains 14 residues. CDR3 loop: CAWTMTANTGELFF. The CDR3 DNA sequence: TGTGCCTGGACGATGACAGCGAACACCGGGGAGCTGTTTTTT. Full variable domain (outside the CDR3, taken from reference TRBV30 and TRBJ2-2): SQTIHQWPATLVQPVGSPLSLECTVEGTSNPNLYWYRQAAGRGLQLLFYSVGIGQISSEVPQNLSASRPQDRQFILSSKKLLLSDSGFYLCAWTMTANTGELFFGEGSRLTVL.

The chain has TRBV19 and TRBJ1-2, with unresolved D. The CDR3 runs to 13 residues. The ends were cut back, 7 bases at V and 2 bases at J, with 11 bases in the middle. Germline V gene sequence: CDR1 LNHDA, CDR2 SQIVND (reference sequence). The CDR3 coding sequence is TGTGCCAGTACCCGGGGTGCAAACTATGGCTACACCTTC. This sequence encodes CASTRGANYGYTF.

The chain employs TRBV5-1 and TRBJ2-4; D perhaps matches TRBD2 (5 bases). This CDR3 comprises 13 residues. The V end was cut by 3 bases, the J end by 8 bases, with 12 bases between. From germline, CDR1 is SGHRS and CDR2 YFSETQ. The CDR3 loop is CASSSGLKDIQYF. CDR3 DNA sequence: TGCGCCAGCAGCTCCGGACTGAAGGACATTCAGTACTTC.

This chain joins TRBV5-4 and TRBJ2-2; D perhaps matches TRBD1 (5 bases). This CDR3 comprises 15 residues. The germline V gene has CDR1 SGHNT and CDR2 YYREEE (reference sequence). V lost 0 bases and J 4 bases, leaving 10 bases between the germline ends. The CDR3 here is CASSLGQGFTGELFF. CDR3 bases: TGTGCCAGCAGCTTGGGTCAGGGTTTCACCGGGGAGCTGTTTTTT.

This clone came up a few times. The J gene is TRBJ2-1, the V gene TRBV29-1, with a weak D call TRBD1 (5 bases). The CDR3 has 11 residues. In germline, CDR1 is SQVTM, CDR2 ANQGSEA. Trimming pared 4 bases from V and 7 bases from J, leaving 8 bases between. CDR3 amino acids: CSVGGQNEQFF. CDR3 DNA: TGCAGCGTTGGGGGCCAAAATGAGCAGTTCTTC.

V gene TRBV4-2 combines with J gene TRBJ2-7, with unresolved D. The ends were cut back, 0 bases at V and 2 bases at J, with 14 bases in the middle. The CDR3 totals 16 residues. CDR1 is LGHNA and CDR2 is YNFKEQ in the germline V gene. Here the CDR3 reads CASSQDEPETTYEQYF. The CDR3, as DNA: TGTGCCAGCAGCCAAGATGAGCCGGAAACTACCTACGAGCAGTACTTC.

This chain uses TRBV16 with TRBJ2-3, with 7 bases fitting TRBD1. Trimming at V came to 4 bases and at J to 1 base, leaving 2 bases not matched to a gene. Germline V gives CDR1 KGHSY, CDR2 FQNENV. The CDR3 is 14 amino acids. The CDR3 DNA follows: TGTGCCAGCAGCCCCGGACAGGGCACAGATACGCAGTATTTT. Its translation: CASSPGQGTDTQYF.

The chain joins TRBV19 to TRBJ1-1, with 9 positions matching TRBD1. CDR1 is LNHDA, CDR2 SQIVND, per germline (reference sequence). CDR3 size: 14 residues. The V and J ends lost 7 bases and 6 bases, in that order; junction bases with no gene match: 9. CDR3 sequence reads: CASTSAGTGPEAFF. CDR3 in DNA: TGTGCCAGTACCTCGGCCGGGACAGGGCCTGAAGCTTTCTTT. Supplemented by reference TRBV19 and TRBJ1-1, the full variable domain reads DGGITQSPKYLFRKEGQNVTLSCEQNLNHDAMYWYRQDPGQGLRLIYYSQIVNDFQKGDIAEGYSVSREKKESFPLTVTSAQKNPTAFYLCASTSAGTGPEAFFGQGTRLTVV.

This clone appeared a few times. The V gene is TRBV18, the J gene TRBJ2-1, with 8 bases matching TRBD2. The CDR3 is made up of 16 amino acids. V dropped 2 bases and J dropped 7; count of bases not matched to a gene: 10. The germline V gene encodes CDR1 KGHSH and CDR2 LQKENI. The CDR3 coding sequence is TGTGCCAGCTCACCAACAGCGGGAGCAGTAATGAATGAGCAGTTCTTC. It codes for CASSPTAGAVMNEQFF.

This clone showed up just a few times. The V and J genes are TRBV6-5 and TRBJ1-1; 8 nucleotides align to TRBD1. The CDR3 runs 15 residues. Unmatched junction bases numbered 10, after V lost 6 bases and J lost 4 bases. The germline V gene has CDR1 MNHEY and CDR2 SVGAGI. Here the CDR3 DNA reads TGTGCCAGCAGACCGGACAGGGAAGGTGGCACTGAAGCTTTCTTT. Its protein product is CASRPDREGGTEAFF.

This sequence joins TRBV6-5 and TRBJ2-1; 11 nucleotides match TRBD2. The CDR3 has 15 residues. V shed 5 bases and J 6 bases; nucleotides not matched to a gene: 6. In germline, CDR1 is MNHEY, CDR2 SVGAGI. The CDR3 sequence is CASSPGTSGRNEQFF. CDR3 nucleotide sequence: TGTGCCAGCAGTCCGGGGACTAGCGGCCGCAATGAGCAGTTCTTC.

The CDR3 coding sequence is TGTGCCAGCAGTTTATATCTGGGTGCGGAGACCCAGTACTTC. Translating gives CASSLYLGAETQYF. The chain employs TRBV28 and TRBJ2-5, with D unresolved. Germline V gene data show CDR1 as MDHEN and CDR2 as SYDVKM. The V gene lost 1 base and the J gene lost 5 bases, with 11 bases spanning the gap. This CDR3 comprises 14 residues.

The chain has TRBV19 and TRBJ1-1; D call uncertain. The CDR3 has 14 residues. Between the trimmed V and J ends, which lost 7 bases and 1 base, there was a span of 13 bases. CDR1 LNHDA and CDR2 SQIVND come from the germline V gene (reference sequence). The CDR3 reads CASTPGGQNTEAFF. In DNA form, the CDR3 reads TGTGCCAGTACCCCAGGAGGGCAGAACACTGAAGCTTTCTTT.

To note about this clone: Since a much larger clone is just one base distant, this may be a read error. This rearrangement joins TRBV7-9 to TRBJ2-2; D uncertain. Germline-derived CDR1 and CDR2 are SEHNR and FQNEAQ (reference sequence). The CDR3 is made up of 12 amino acids. Trimming pared 2 bases from V and 5 bases from J, leaving 3 bases between. The CDR3 protein is CASSLSTGELFF. Written as DNA, the CDR3 is TGTGCCAGCAGCTTATCTACCGGGGAGCTGTTTTTT.

In DNA, the CDR3 is TGCAGCGTTGAACAGGTAAACTCCTACGAGCAGTACTTC. This sequence encodes CSVEQVNSYEQYF. The V call is TRBV29-1, the J call TRBJ2-7; D remains unclear. The CDR3 runs 13 residues. V was trimmed by 2 bases and J by 0 bases, leaving 8 bases between them. Germline CDR1 and CDR2: SQVTM and ANQGSEA.

Regarding this clone: This may come from a read error, since a much larger clone is one base off. The chain employs TRBV6-5 and TRBJ2-7, with TRBD1 identical over 7 bases. The CDR3 spans 14 residues. Germline loops: CDR1 MNHEY, CDR2 SVGAGI. The CDR3 nucleotides are TGTACCAGCCTACCGAGGACAGGAGCCTACGAGCAGTACTTC. It codes for CTSLPRTGAYEQYF.

The chain carries TRBV5-1 and TRBJ2-1, with TRBD1 identical over 9 bases. The germline V gene has CDR1 SGHRS and CDR2 YFSETQ. V was pared by 4 bases and J by 8 bases, with 7 bases of the junction left unmatched. This CDR3 has 14 amino acids. The chain's CDR3 is CASSPPDRGDEQFF. CDR3 coding DNA: TGCGCCAGCAGCCCACCGGACAGGGGCGATGAGCAGTTCTTC.

The chain couples TRBV6-7 to TRBJ1-5; D ambiguous. TRBV6-7 is labeled an ORF, and its function is uncertain. The V end lost 6 bases, the J end lost 5 bases, and 11 bases lay between the germline ends. The CDR3 totals 13 residues. The CDR3 here is CASSQLGYQPQHF. CDR3 DNA sequence: TGTGCCAGCAGCCAGTTGGGGTATCAGCCCCAGCATTTT.

The V call is TRBV9, the J call TRBJ2-3; 10 bases are a match to TRBD2. With V trimmed by 3 bases and J by 3 bases, 10 bases remained unmatched. The germline gives CDR1 SGDLS, CDR2 YYNGEE. The CDR3 spans 17 residues. The CDR3: CASSAGASGRKTDTQYF. As DNA, the CDR3 is TGTGCCAGCAGCGCCGGGGCTAGCGGGAGAAAGACAGATACGCAGTATTTT.

In its sample, this clone was seen many times. The chain is built from TRBV6-4 and TRBJ2-2; D possibly matches TRBD1 or TRBD2 (5 bases each). V was pared by 6 bases and J by 3 bases, with 11 bases between. This CDR3 has 14 residues. CDR1 and CDR2 from the germline V gene are MRHNA and SNTAGT. The CDR3 DNA reads TGTGCCAGCAGGTCAGGGACGGACACCGGGGAGCTGTTTTTT. Protein sequence: CASRSGTDTGELFF.